The 32 T cell receptor beta chains presented below share a single source sample, sequenced in a study of identical twins. MiXCR was run by TCRdb on the 5' RACE reads, yielding one entry per CDR3 protein. The sample lists about 700,000 distinct CDR3 sequences, around 5.7% occurring once. Sequenced input: naive T cells sorted from blood. Receptors were obtained from a man aged 18 to 35 in good health.

This clonotype was recorded many times. The J gene is TRBJ2-5, the V gene TRBV4-2; 9 bases fit TRBD2. V shed 1 base and J 5 bases; nucleotides not matched to a gene: 8. CDR1 is LGHNA, CDR2 YNFKEQ, per germline. The CDR3 has 16 residues. CDR3 DNA sequence: TGTGCCAGCAGCCAAGTCCTAGCGGGACTGCGTGAGACCCAGTACTTC. The encoded protein is CASSQVLAGLRETQYF.

The gene calls are TRBV7-6 and TRBJ2-7; the match to TRBD2 covers 9 bases. Per germline, CDR1 SGHVS and CDR2 FNYEAQ. Trimming at V came to 1 base and at J to 5 bases, leaving 15 bases not matched to a gene. This CDR3 comprises 18 residues. CDR3 DNA: TGTGCCAGCAGCTTAGGGGTGCTGCGGGAGGGCCCTCTAGACGAGCAGTACTTC. Its translation: CASSLGVLREGPLDEQYF.

In this sample, this clonotype turned up a few times. The rearrangement links TRBV7-8 to TRBJ2-4; TRBD1 matches 7 bases. The germline V gene encodes CDR1 SGHVS and CDR2 FQNEAQ. Trimming removed 5 bases from V and 5 bases from J; junction bases left unmatched: 9. This CDR3 is built from 15 residues. CDR3: CASSSTGAIQNIQYF. CDR3 coding DNA: TGTGCCAGCAGCAGTACAGGGGCAATCCAAAACATTCAGTACTTC.

This clonotype was detected ten times or more. The CDR3 reads CASSLWETGELFF. The CDR3 DNA reads as TGTGCCAGCAGTTTGTGGGAAACCGGGGAGCTGTTTTTT. V and J are TRBV12-3 or TRBV12-4 and TRBJ2-2; no clear D. The CDR3 extends over 13 amino acids. V lost 3 bases and J 5 bases, leaving 7 bases between the germline ends.

The sample holds a few counts of this clonotype. The chain carries TRBV11-2 and TRBJ2-1, with D perhaps TRBD2 (6 bases). This CDR3 region has 14 residues. From germline, CDR1 is SGHAT and CDR2 FQNNGV. Trimming took off 1 base at V and 8 bases at J, with 12 bases between the two ends. The CDR3 sequence is CASSLGEEFDEQFF. CDR3 nucleotides: TGTGCCAGCAGCTTAGGGGAGGAGTTCGATGAGCAGTTCTTC.

This clonotype occurred many times. Here the CDR3 DNA reads TGCAGTGCTGCAGACAGGGAGCGCAATCAGCCCCAGCATTTT. This translates into CSAADRERNQPQHF. The V call is TRBV20-1, the J call TRBJ1-5, with TRBD1 matching 7 bases. This CDR3 contains 14 residues. Germline V gene data show CDR1 as DFQATT and CDR2 as SNEGSKA (reference sequence). Trimming at V came to 5 bases and at J to 2 bases, leaving 6 bases not matched to a gene.

The rearrangement links TRBV20-1 to TRBJ1-1, with TRBD1 as a possible D gene (5 bases). Germline V CDR1 and CDR2: DFQATT, SNEGSKA (reference sequence). V was pared by 7 bases and J by 8 bases, with 14 bases between. This CDR3 has 11 residues. DNA of the CDR3: TGCAGTGTTGAGGACCGGGGGGAAGCTTTCTTT. It is translated as CSVEDRGEAFF.

CDR3 nucleotide sequence: TGTGCCATCAGTGAGTCGCTGGGTGAAGGATACAATGAGCAGTTCTTC. It specifies CAISESLGEGYNEQFF. The V and J genes are TRBV10-3 and TRBJ2-1; no firm D call. CDR1 and CDR2 (germline): ENHRY, SYGVKD. Trimming cost V 0 bases and J 4 bases, with 13 bases left between them. This CDR3 is 16 amino acids long.

This clonotype was picked up many times. The CDR3 region has the DNA TGCGCCAGCAGCTTGGAATACAGCACGGAAAAACTGTTTTTT. Translated, it gives CASSLEYSTEKLFF. This rearrangement joins TRBV5-1 to TRBJ1-4; D gene unclear. From germline, CDR1 is SGHRS and CDR2 YFSETQ. This CDR3 has 14 residues. Trimming removed 0 bases at V and 8 bases at J, with 11 bases between.

The chain joins TRBV18 to TRBJ2-7; 8 bases map to TRBD1. The length of the CDR3 is 15 residues. With 3 bases clipped from V and 3 bases from J, the junction kept 7 bases outside the gene matches. Germline CDR1 KGHSH, CDR2 LQKENI. The CDR3 DNA sequence: TGTGCCAGCTCACCCGGGACAGGTACCTACTACGAGCAGTACGTC. The encoded protein is CASSPGTGTYYEQYV.

This clonotype showed up many times. The rearrangement joins TRBV11-2 to TRBJ1-4; TRBD1 is a possible D gene (6 bases). Germline values: CDR1 SGHAT, CDR2 FQNNGV. V was pared by 5 bases and J by 7 bases, with 17 bases between. The CDR3 is 15 amino acids. CDR3 coding DNA: TGTGCCAGCAGCCCTTACAGGGATCTTAGTGAAAAACTGTTTTTT. Its translation is CASSPYRDLSEKLFF.

At least ten counts were recorded for this clonotype. The V and J genes are TRBV29-1 and TRBJ1-5; tentative D call: TRBD1 (5 bases). Trimming removed 5 bases from V and 6 bases from J, with 17 bases in between. The CDR3 totals 14 residues. Germline V gene data show CDR1 as SQVTM and CDR2 as ANQGSEA. The CDR3 DNA follows: TGCAGCGTTTCGGTGGGGCAACGGGCTCAGCCCCAGCATTTT. It encodes CSVSVGQRAQPQHF.

The chain is built from TRBV4-2 and TRBJ2-1, with TRBD2 matching 8 bases. The CDR3 has 15 residues. With 3 bases clipped from V and 5 bases from J, the junction kept 6 bases outside the gene matches. Germline CDR1 and CDR2: LGHNA and YNFKEQ. The CDR3 region is CASSHGLANNNEQFF. CDR3 DNA: TGTGCCAGCAGCCATGGACTAGCCAACAACAATGAGCAGTTCTTC.

This clonotype appeared many times. The rearrangement joins TRBV24-1 to TRBJ2-3; the D is unclear. The CDR3 is 13 amino acids. The V gene lost 0 bases and the J gene lost 10 bases, with 10 bases spanning the gap. Per germline, CDR1 KGHDR and CDR2 SFDVKD. CDR3 sequence: CATSDLRLSPQYF. In nucleotides, the CDR3 is TGTGCCACCAGTGATTTGCGGCTATCTCCGCAGTATTTT.

This clonotype showed up many times. The rearrangement joins TRBV5-4 to TRBJ2-1; TRBD2 matches at 9 bases. The V segment lost 1 base and the J segment 0 bases; nucleotides outside the gene matches: 11. Germline loops: CDR1 SGHNT, CDR2 YYREEE (reference sequence). The CDR3 spans 19 residues. The CDR3 coding sequence is TGTGCCAGCAGCTTGTTAGCGGGAGAAATTGGGGGCTCCTACAATGAGCAGTTCTTC. Protein sequence: CASSLLAGEIGGSYNEQFF.

This clonotype was seen repeatedly, ten times or more. This chain connects TRBV29-1 to TRBJ2-7; TRBD1 is a possible D gene (7 bases). Trimming stripped 4 bases from V and 2 bases from J, with 15 bases between. The germline CDR1 and CDR2 sequences are SQVTM and ANQGSEA. CDR3 length: 14 amino acids. CDR3 residues: CSVVSGGLTYEQYF. The CDR3 DNA is TGCAGCGTTGTTTCAGGGGGGCTTACCTACGAGCAGTACTTC.

This clonotype was seen more than once but under ten times. CDR3 in DNA: TGTGCCAGCAGTGAAGGTCCAGGGCGCTACTCTGGGGCCAACGTCCTGACTTTC. Encoded protein: CASSEGPGRYSGANVLTF. The rearrangement links TRBV2 to TRBJ2-6; D possibly corresponds to TRBD1 (5 bases). Germline loops: CDR1 SNHLY, CDR2 FYNNEI. V lost 1 base and J 0 bases, leaving 13 bases between the germline ends. The CDR3 runs to 18 residues. Based on the CDR3 plus reference TRBV2 and TRBJ2-6, the full variable domain is EPEVTQTPSHQVTQMGQEVILRCVPISNHLYFYWYRQILGQKVEFLVSFYNNEISEKSEIFDDQFSVERPDGSNFTLKIRSTKLEDSAMYFCASSEGPGRYSGANVLTFGAGSRLTVL.

This clonotype was observed many times. The chain couples TRBV5-1 to TRBJ2-1; 12 bases line up with TRBD2. This CDR3 comprises 15 residues. Losses at the gene ends were 3 bases for V and 8 bases for J; bases not matched to a gene: 6. Germline loops: CDR1 SGHRS, CDR2 YFSETQ. The CDR3: CASSSASGRADEQFF. The CDR3 nucleotides read TGCGCCAGCAGCTCGGCTAGCGGGAGGGCCGATGAGCAGTTCTTC.

This clonotype was seen repeatedly, ten times or more. The chain uses TRBV12-3 or TRBV12-4 and TRBJ1-2; the D is unclear. Trimming pared 6 bases from V and 8 bases from J, leaving 13 bases between. The CDR3 has 12 residues. The CDR3 DNA sequence: TGTGCCAGCAGAGAGGGTTCGGTCGGCTACACCTTC. Amino acid sequence: CASREGSVGYTF.

This chain links TRBV29-1 with TRBJ2-7; TRBD1 matches at 9 bases. Trimming took 6 bases from V and 3 from J; bases not matched to a gene: 9. The CDR3 runs to 14 residues. In germline, CDR1 is SQVTM, CDR2 ANQGSEA. The CDR3 nucleotides are TGCAGCGTGGACCCCGGGACAGGGAGCTACGAGCAGTACTTC. Amino acid sequence: CSVDPGTGSYEQYF.

This clonotype appeared many times. This chain connects TRBV29-1 to TRBJ2-3; 9 nucleotides align to TRBD2. V trimming: 6 bases; J trimming: 5 bases; junction bases outside the gene matches: 9. The length of the CDR3 is 14 residues. The germline V gene has CDR1 SQVTM and CDR2 ANQGSEA. The CDR3 region is CSVGLAGLLDTQYF. DNA for the CDR3: TGCAGCGTCGGTCTAGCGGGACTTTTAGATACGCAGTATTTT.

The rearrangement joins TRBV24-1 to TRBJ2-1, with TRBD2 as a possible D gene (5 bases). Germline V lookup: CDR1 KGHDR, CDR2 SFDVKD. Trimming took 0 bases from V and 12 from J, leaving 11 bases between them. The CDR3 length is 13 residues. The CDR3 DNA is TGTGCCACCAGTGATTTGGAGGGATTCTTGCAGTTCTTC. This gives the protein CATSDLEGFLQFF.

This clonotype was seen many times. This rearrangement joins TRBV10-3 to TRBJ2-5, with 8 bases aligning to TRBD2. Germline V lookup: CDR1 ENHRY, CDR2 SYGVKD. V shed 5 bases, J shed 7 bases, and the junction held 12 bases outside the gene matches. The CDR3 totals 15 residues. CDR3 sequence: CAISPLAAGARTQYF. The CDR3 coding sequence is TGTGCCATCAGTCCTTTGGCAGCGGGAGCCAGGACCCAGTACTTC.

This clonotype was recorded at least ten times. The genes are TRBV15 and TRBJ2-2; D is unclear. The CDR3 is 14 amino acids. Trimming left V 1 base short and J 7 bases short, with 10 bases between. CDR1 is LNHNV and CDR2 is YYDKDF in the germline V gene (reference sequence). In nucleotides, the CDR3 is TGTGCCACCAGCAGAGGCCTAGGTGGCGGGGAGCTGTTTTTT. Its translation is CATSRGLGGGELFF.

This clonotype was seen many times. The V call is TRBV6-1, the J call TRBJ1-1, with D possibly matching TRBD1 (5 bases). The CDR3 contains 14 residues. Trimming removed 1 base at V and 2 bases at J, with 8 bases between. Germline V gene sequence: CDR1 MNHNS, CDR2 SASEGT. CDR3 coding DNA: TGTGCCAGCAGTGAAGAGGGGAAAAACACTGAAGCTTTCTTT. Amino acids: CASSEEGKNTEAFF.

There are many counts of this clonotype. The chain carries TRBV20-1 and TRBJ2-1; 8 positions match TRBD1. This CDR3 spans 14 amino acids. The V segment lost 6 bases and the J segment 8 bases; nucleotides outside the gene matches: 12. Germline V gene lookup returns CDR1 DFQATT and CDR2 SNEGSKA (reference sequence). The CDR3 region has the DNA TGCAGTGCCGCCAGACAGGGGTCTAAAGATGAGCAGTTCTTC. Translation: CSAARQGSKDEQFF.

This clonotype has ten or more counts. The rearrangement links TRBV20-1 to TRBJ2-1, with 10 bases fitting TRBD2. The germline gives CDR1 DFQATT, CDR2 SNEGSKA (reference sequence). The CDR3 has 16 residues. The trim removed 0 bases at V and 7 bases at J, leaving 9 bases unmatched. As DNA, the CDR3 is TGCAGTGCTAGAGATGGGGAGCGGGAGGGATATAATGAGCAGTTCTTC. Translated: CSARDGEREGYNEQFF.

This clonotype was counted a few times. The chain couples TRBV6-2 or TRBV6-3 to TRBJ2-5; 11 bases align to TRBD2. The length of the CDR3 is 14 residues. Germline loops: CDR1 MNHEY, CDR2 SVGEGT. The V gene end was trimmed by 8 bases and the J gene end by 6 bases; junction bases not matched to a gene: 8. The CDR3 loop is CASDTSGSWKTQYF. The CDR3 nucleotides are TGTGCCAGCGATACTAGCGGGAGTTGGAAGACCCAGTACTTC.

The sample holds many counts of this clonotype. The V and J genes are TRBV7-9 and TRBJ2-3, with D hard to call. This CDR3 contains 11 residues. Per germline, CDR1 SEHNR and CDR2 FQNEAQ (reference sequence). V lost 1 base, J lost 14 bases, and 10 bases lay in between. The CDR3 spells CASSLVGMGYF. CDR3 nucleotides: TGTGCCAGCAGCTTAGTCGGAATGGGGTATTTT.

Ten or more counts support this clonotype. V is TRBV6-5 and J is TRBJ1-1; no clear D gene. V was trimmed by 0 bases and J by 2 bases, leaving 7 bases between them. CDR1 is MNHEY and CDR2 is SVGAGI in the germline V gene. The CDR3 spans 14 residues. The chain's CDR3 is CASSYSHINTEAFF. CDR3 nucleotide sequence: TGTGCCAGCAGTTACTCGCACATTAACACTGAAGCTTTCTTT.

The V and J genes are TRBV24-1 and TRBJ2-3; D is unclear. The CDR3 sequence is 16 residues long. V dropped 12 bases and J dropped 0 bases, with 21 bases sitting between them. Germline CDR1 and CDR2: KGHDR and SFDVKD. This chain's CDR3 is CAPTVKTSNSTDTQYF. For the CDR3, the DNA is TGTGCCCCCACAGTGAAGACCTCGAACAGCACAGATACGCAGTATTTT.

This clonotype was observed many times. The rearrangement uses TRBV21-1 and TRBJ2-7; TRBD2 is taken as the D call from the table, unchecked against the DNA. TRBV21-1 is marked as a pseudogene. This CDR3 comprises 15 residues. The CDR3 nucleotides are TGTGCCTCCGACTCCATGCATCTCCTCCCCTACGAGCAGTACGTC. It yields the protein CASDSMHLLPYEQYV.